The 13 T cell receptor beta chains listed next were all sequenced from one sample in a study of blood T cells in healthy people across ages. A second PCR, run for roughly 7 to 12 cycles, used a sample-barcoded 5' primer plus a J-beta primer mix. TCRdb redid the calling of the 5' RACE reads with MiXCR, one entry per CDR3 protein. The data contain fewer than 2,000,000 distinct CDR3 sequences, roughly 43% of them seen just once; the ten biggest clones take up under 30%. What was sequenced was blood. These receptors originate from a human donor in good health.

CDR3 nucleotide sequence: TGTGCCAGCAGTGGACAGGGGATCGGGGGAGATACGCAGTATTTT. It encodes CASSGQGIGGDTQYF. J is TRBJ2-3 and V is TRBV7-2; 9 bases agree with TRBD1. Germline loops: CDR1 SGHTA, CDR2 FQGNSA. The J segment lost 5 bases and the V segment lost 6 bases, leaving 9 bases of the junction unmatched. The CDR3 loop spans 15 amino acids. The complete variable domain, with remaining parts taken from reference TRBV7-2 and TRBJ2-3, reads GAGVSQSPSNKVTEKGKDVELRCDPISGHTALYWYRQSLGQGLEFLIYFQGNSAPDKSGLPSDRFSAERTGGSVSTLTIQRTQQEDSAVYLCASSGQGIGGDTQYFGPGTRLTVL.

This clonotype occurred many times. The J gene is TRBJ2-4, the V gene TRBV5-1; D ambiguous. The germline gives CDR1 SGHRS, CDR2 YFSETQ. V was trimmed by 0 bases and J by 8 bases, leaving 12 bases between them. The CDR3 is 14 amino acids. The CDR3 DNA reads TGCGCCAGCAGCTTGGGCGGCAGTGTGGACATTCAGTACTTC. Residues: CASSLGGSVDIQYF. The complete variable domain, with remaining parts taken from reference TRBV5-1 and TRBJ2-4, reads KAGVTQTPRYLIKTRGQQVTLSCSPISGHRSVSWYQQTPGQGLQFLFEYFSETQRNKGNFPGRFSGRQFSNSRSEMNVSTLELGDSALYLCASSLGGSVDIQYFGAGTRLSVL.

This clonotype showed up just a few times. The V and J genes are TRBV7-9 and TRBJ2-3; D remains unclear. Germline values: CDR1 SEHNR, CDR2 FQNEAQ (reference sequence). V was shortened by 1 base and J by 5 bases, with 10 bases between the two germline ends. CDR3 length: 14 amino acids. The CDR3 reads CASSLEGPGDTQYF. CDR3 DNA: TGTGCCAGCAGCTTAGAGGGCCCGGGAGATACGCAGTATTTT.

CDR3 region: CASSPYRNTEAFF. CDR3 DNA: TGTGCCAGCAGCCCTTACAGAAACACTGAAGCTTTCTTT. The chain employs TRBV7-8 and TRBJ1-1; no clear D gene. V lost 5 bases, J lost 2 bases, and 9 bases lay in between. The CDR3 length is 13 residues. Germline V gene data show CDR1 as SGHVS and CDR2 as FQNEAQ.

CDR3 in amino acids: CASSLAVGDRYGYTF. The CDR3 bases are TGTGCCAGCAGCTTAGCCGTGGGGGACCGCTATGGCTACACCTTC. The J gene is TRBJ1-2, the V gene TRBV7-2, with a tentative D call TRBD1 (5 bases). This CDR3 region has 15 residues. Germline CDR1 and CDR2: SGHTA and FQGNSA. V lost 0 bases to trimming and J lost 4 bases, with 12 bases between them.

This chain uses TRBV9 with TRBJ1-2, with unresolved D. V lost 3 bases, J lost 3 bases, and 15 bases lay in between. Germline V lookup: CDR1 SGDLS, CDR2 YYNGEE. The CDR3 extends over 15 amino acids. The CDR3 spells CASSGGPPGYYGYTF. The CDR3 DNA reads TGTGCCAGCAGCGGCGGGCCGCCCGGGTACTATGGCTACACCTTC.

The chain has TRBV11-3 and TRBJ1-2; no definite D call. From germline, CDR1 is SGHNT and CDR2 YENEEA. V was clipped by 5 bases and J by 7 bases, with 17 bases between them. This CDR3 spans 14 amino acids. DNA of the CDR3: TGTGCCAGCAGCAAGGACCGGGGTATACGTGGCTACACCTTC. Residues: CASSKDRGIRGYTF.

The rearrangement links TRBV29-1 to TRBJ1-1, with D hard to call. The V end was cut by 6 bases, the J end by 0 bases, with 14 bases between. This CDR3 comprises 14 residues. Germline CDR1 and CDR2: SQVTM and ANQGSEA. The DNA of the CDR3 is TGCAGCGTAGTAGAAGCGGGGATGAACACTGAAGCTTTCTTT. Translating it yields CSVVEAGMNTEAFF.

V is TRBV20-1 and J is TRBJ2-1; 10 nucleotides line up with TRBD2. V was clipped by 3 bases and J by 9 bases; unmatched bases: 11. Germline CDR1 is DFQATT and CDR2 is SNEGSKA (reference sequence). CDR3 size: 15 residues. The CDR3 coding sequence is TGCAGTGCTAGCCCCTCGGGGCTAGCGGGGGTTGAGCAGTTCTTC. Translated, it gives CSASPSGLAGVEQFF.

This clonotype was found a few times. The chain employs TRBV7-6 and TRBJ2-3; TRBD1 is a possible D gene (6 bases). The CDR3 has 16 residues. V lost 4 bases and J 2 bases, leaving 16 bases between the germline ends. Germline assignment: CDR1 SGHVS and CDR2 FNYEAQ. This chain's CDR3 is CASSWTVAGTTDTQYF. In DNA form, the CDR3 reads TGTGCCAGCAGCTGGACAGTGGCAGGAACCACAGATACGCAGTATTTT.

This clonotype was detected only a few times. The V gene is TRBV20-1, the J gene TRBJ1-2; no clear D gene. The CDR3 sequence is 12 residues long. The V gene's germline CDR1 is DFQATT and CDR2 SNEGSKA (reference sequence). Trimming took 3 bases from V and 5 from J, leaving 10 bases between them. The CDR3 coding sequence is TGCAGTGCTAGGCAGATAACGTATGGCTACACCTTC. Its translation: CSARQITYGYTF.

This sequence joins TRBV12-3 or TRBV12-4 and TRBJ2-7, with D possibly called TRBD1 or TRBD2 (6 bases each). This CDR3 has 14 amino acids. V shed 2 bases and J shed 2 bases, with 10 bases lying between them. The CDR3 DNA sequence: TGTGCCAGCAGTTTAAGGGGGGTGGCCTACGAGCAGTACTTC. Translation: CASSLRGVAYEQYF.

V is TRBV6-6 and J is TRBJ2-4; a possible D gene is TRBD1 (6 bases). CDR1 is MNHNY, CDR2 SVGAGI, per germline (reference sequence). Trimming removed 5 bases from V and 7 bases from J, with 15 bases in between. This CDR3 spans 14 amino acids. CDR3 nucleotide sequence: TGTGCCAGCAGTCAGGGGCTAGAGTTGAACATTCAGTACTTC. Its protein is CASSQGLELNIQYF.